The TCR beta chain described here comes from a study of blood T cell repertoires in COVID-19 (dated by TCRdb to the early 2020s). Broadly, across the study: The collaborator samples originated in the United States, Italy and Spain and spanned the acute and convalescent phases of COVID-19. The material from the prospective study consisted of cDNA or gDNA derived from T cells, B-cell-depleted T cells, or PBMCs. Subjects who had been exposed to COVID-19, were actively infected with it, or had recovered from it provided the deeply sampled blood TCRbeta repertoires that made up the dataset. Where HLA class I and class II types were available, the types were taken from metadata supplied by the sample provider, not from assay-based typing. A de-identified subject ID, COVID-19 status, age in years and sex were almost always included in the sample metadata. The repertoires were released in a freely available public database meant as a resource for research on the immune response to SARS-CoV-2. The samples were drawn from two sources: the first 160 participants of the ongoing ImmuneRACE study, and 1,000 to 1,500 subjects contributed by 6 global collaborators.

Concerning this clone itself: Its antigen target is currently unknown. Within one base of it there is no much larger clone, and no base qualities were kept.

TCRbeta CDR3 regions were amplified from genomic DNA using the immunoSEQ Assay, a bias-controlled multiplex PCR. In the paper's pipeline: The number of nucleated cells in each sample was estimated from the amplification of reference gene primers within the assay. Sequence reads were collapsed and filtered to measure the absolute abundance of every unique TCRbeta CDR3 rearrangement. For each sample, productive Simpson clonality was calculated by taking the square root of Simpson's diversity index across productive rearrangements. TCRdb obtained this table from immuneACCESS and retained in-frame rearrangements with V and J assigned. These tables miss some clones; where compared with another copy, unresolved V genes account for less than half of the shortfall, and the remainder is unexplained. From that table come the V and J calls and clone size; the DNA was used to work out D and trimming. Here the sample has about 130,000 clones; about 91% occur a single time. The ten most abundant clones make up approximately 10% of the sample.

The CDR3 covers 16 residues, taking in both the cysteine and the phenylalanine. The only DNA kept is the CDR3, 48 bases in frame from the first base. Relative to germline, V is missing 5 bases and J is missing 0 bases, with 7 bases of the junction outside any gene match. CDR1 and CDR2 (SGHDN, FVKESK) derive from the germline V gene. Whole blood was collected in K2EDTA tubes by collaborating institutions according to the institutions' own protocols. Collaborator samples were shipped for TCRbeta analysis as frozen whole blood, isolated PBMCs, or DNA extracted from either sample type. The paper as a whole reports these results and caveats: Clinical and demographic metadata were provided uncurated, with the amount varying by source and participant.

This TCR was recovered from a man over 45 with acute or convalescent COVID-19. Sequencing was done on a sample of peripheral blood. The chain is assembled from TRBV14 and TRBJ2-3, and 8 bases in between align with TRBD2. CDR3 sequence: CASSSGGGFSTDTQYF. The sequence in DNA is TGTGCCAGCAGCTCCGGGGGGGGCTTTAGCACAGATACGCAGTATTTT.